One and the same sample provided the 30 T cell receptor beta chains below, sequenced in a study of T cells after yellow fever vaccination. Each CDR3 protein is one row after TCRdb ran MiXCR on the 5' RACE reads. The profile covers around 330,000 distinct CDR3 sequences, with approximately 3.9% appearing a single time and about 20% taken by the ten largest. The input for sequencing was PBMCs, taken on the day of the yellow fever booster vaccination. These receptor sequences come from a man younger than 30 who received the YFV17D yellow fever vaccine.

This clonotype has ten or more counts. The gene calls are TRBV11-2 and TRBJ1-1; no clear D. V was clipped by 0 bases and J by 1 base, with 3 bases between them. Per germline, CDR1 SGHAT and CDR2 FQNNGV. The CDR3 runs to 13 residues. CDR3 in DNA: TGTGCCAGCAGCTTAGATCAGAACACTGAAGCTTTCTTT. Its protein is CASSLDQNTEAFF.

The chain employs TRBV6-5 and TRBJ2-1, with 10 bases fitting TRBD1. This CDR3 region has 15 residues. Germline V gene lookup returns CDR1 MNHEY and CDR2 SVGAGI. J was trimmed by 6 bases and V by 2 bases; bases with no gene match: 4. The CDR3 nucleotides read TGTGCCAGCAGTTACCTTGGGACAGGGGTCAATGAGCAGTTCTTC. Its translation: CASSYLGTGVNEQFF.

The table lists this clonotype with many counts. The junction departs from germline at one end; a sequencing error may be responsible. The gene calls are TRBV7-8 and TRBJ2-5; D is uncertain. CDR3 size: 13 residues. Germline V gene data show CDR1 as SGHVS and CDR2 as FQNEAQ. The CDR3 here is CASTLGRQETQYF. In DNA form, the CDR3 reads TGTGCCAGCACCTTAGGGCGGCAAGAGACCCAGTACTTC.

This clonotype was counted ten times or more. This chain uses TRBV11-3 with TRBJ1-1; D uncertain. The CDR3 runs to 13 residues. Germline loops: CDR1 SGHNT, CDR2 YENEEA. V gave up 5 bases and J gave up 5 bases, with 12 bases separating them. Here the CDR3 reads CASSPGRRTEAFF. The CDR3, as DNA: TGTGCCAGCAGCCCCGGGAGGCGTACTGAAGCTTTCTTT.

The gene calls are TRBV7-9 and TRBJ2-1, with D perhaps TRBD2 (6 bases). Trimming took 5 bases from V and 7 from J, leaving 15 bases between them. Germline loops: CDR1 SEHNR, CDR2 FQNEAQ (reference sequence). This CDR3 region has 14 residues. CDR3 coding DNA: TGTGCCAGCAGCGGGAAGGGACTGTGGAATGAGCAGTTCTTC. Protein sequence: CASSGKGLWNEQFF.

This clonotype was observed a few times. The chain combines TRBV5-6 with TRBJ2-7; 7 nucleotides line up with TRBD2. The CDR3 has 15 amino acids. The J segment lost 3 bases and the V segment lost 4 bases, leaving 10 bases of the junction unmatched. CDR1 and CDR2 from the germline V gene are SGHDT and YYEEEE. The CDR3 loop is CASSERDGQVYEQYV. The CDR3 bases are TGTGCCAGCAGCGAGCGGGACGGCCAAGTCTACGAGCAGTACGTC.

The chain joins TRBV4-1 to TRBJ2-7; TRBD2 aligns across 15 bases. After removal of 4 bases from V and 4 bases from J, the junction contained 5 bases not matched to a gene. The CDR3 contains 16 residues. CDR1 and CDR2 from the germline V gene are MGHRA and YSYEKL. The CDR3 is CASSPGTSGGIYEQYF. The CDR3 DNA reads TGCGCCAGCAGCCCCGGGACTAGCGGGGGGATTTACGAGCAGTACTTC.

The chain recombines TRBV19 with TRBJ1-1, with D possibly being TRBD1 (6 bases). The ends were cut back, 7 bases at V and 1 base at J, with 16 bases in the middle. Germline V lookup: CDR1 LNHDA, CDR2 SQIVND (reference sequence). The CDR3 extends over 15 amino acids. Here the CDR3 DNA reads TGTGCCAGTATTTTTGGGGGCGCGGGGAACACTGAAGCTTTCTTT. It translates to CASIFGGAGNTEAFF.

This clonotype has a count of ten or more. This chain joins TRBV5-5 and TRBJ2-1; the D gene is possibly TRBD1 (5 bases). With 1 base removed from V and 2 bases from J, the gap between germline ends came to 7 bases. CDR1 is SGHKS and CDR2 is YYEKEE in the germline V gene (reference sequence). The CDR3 sequence is 14 residues long. This chain's CDR3 is CASSLRRAYNEQFF. DNA of the CDR3: TGTGCCAGCAGCTTGCGCAGGGCCTACAATGAGCAGTTCTTC.

The gene calls are TRBV3-1 and TRBJ1-1, with a possible D match to TRBD1 (5 bases). Trimming pared 4 bases from V and 1 base from J, leaving 10 bases between. From germline, CDR1 is LGHDT and CDR2 YNNKEL (reference sequence). This CDR3 contains 14 residues. The CDR3 spells CASSLLGGNTEAFF. The CDR3, as DNA: TGTGCCAGCAGCCTCTTGGGGGGGAACACTGAAGCTTTCTTT.

This clonotype appeared a few times. The CDR3 DNA reads as TGTGCCAGCAGCTTAAACGGGGGGCGAGACGGGGAGCTGTTTTTT. Encoded protein: CASSLNGGRDGELFF. The chain combines TRBV7-3 with TRBJ2-2; weak D call: TRBD2 (7 bases). In germline, CDR1 is SGHTA, CDR2 FQGTGA. This CDR3 region has 15 residues. Trimming removed 1 base from V and 7 bases from J, with 13 bases in between.

This clonotype has just a few counts. The V gene is TRBV30, the J gene TRBJ2-7; 7 nucleotides match TRBD1. V was clipped by 1 base and J by 6 bases; unmatched bases: 9. Germline assignment: CDR1 GTSNPN and CDR2 SVGIG (reference sequence). The CDR3 is 14 amino acids. CDR3 in amino acids: CAWSGTGFGPEQYF. CDR3 in DNA: TGTGCCTGGAGTGGGACAGGTTTTGGACCCGAGCAGTACTTC.

Many counts were recorded for this clonotype. CDR3 residues: CASSVGAGGPSEQFF. In nucleotides, the CDR3 is TGTGCCAGCAGCGTAGGGGCGGGGGGGCCGAGTGAGCAGTTCTTC. The rearrangement links TRBV9 to TRBJ2-1, with 9 nucleotides matching TRBD2. The germline gives CDR1 SGDLS, CDR2 YYNGEE. V was clipped by 0 bases and J by 9 bases; unmatched bases: 7. The CDR3 totals 15 residues.

The table lists this clonotype with many counts. The chain links TRBV7-9 to TRBJ2-1; no definite D call. The V and J ends lost 0 bases and 5 bases respectively, with 11 bases between them. The CDR3 consists of 15 residues. Per germline, CDR1 SEHNR and CDR2 FQNEAQ (reference sequence). In DNA form, the CDR3 reads TGTGCCAGCAGCTTAGCAACCGCGATGGACAATGAGCAGTTCTTC. Translated, it gives CASSLATAMDNEQFF.

This clonotype turned up a few times. V usage is TRBV6-2 or TRBV6-3 and J usage is TRBJ1-2, with D maybe TRBD1 (6 bases). With 4 bases removed from V and 4 bases from J, the gap between germline ends came to 7 bases. CDR3 length: 12 amino acids. Germline loops: CDR1 MNHEY, CDR2 SVGEGT. The CDR3 nucleotides read TGTGCCAGCAGTTGGGACACCTATGGCTACACCTTC. Translated: CASSWDTYGYTF.

This clonotype has just a few counts. The chain links TRBV27 to TRBJ2-2; D remains unclear. Trimming shortened V by 1 base and J by 4 bases, and 4 bases separated the two germline ends. From germline, CDR1 is MNHEY and CDR2 SMNVEV (reference sequence). CDR3 length: 13 residues. This chain's CDR3 is CASSLYATGELFF. The CDR3 DNA reads as TGTGCCAGCAGTTTATACGCCACCGGGGAGCTGTTTTTT.

This clonotype was observed many times. The V and J genes are TRBV5-1 and TRBJ2-7; unclear D gene. Germline V lookup: CDR1 SGHRS, CDR2 YFSETQ. V dropped 3 bases and J dropped 2 bases, with 12 bases sitting between them. The length of the CDR3 is 14 residues. Written as DNA, the CDR3 is TGCGCCAGCAGCTCGTTAGACACGACCTACGAGCAGTACGTC. Translation gives CASSSLDTTYEQYV.

A remark on this clonotype: An end of the junction does not agree with germline; a read error may underlie this. The chain has TRBV7-2 and TRBJ1-4; D is undetermined. This CDR3 is built from 13 residues. Germline V CDR1 and CDR2: SGHTA, FQGNSA. The CDR3 nucleotides are TGTGCCGGCAGCTTAGTTGTAGGGGAAAAACTGTTTTTT. It is translated as CAGSLVVGEKLFF.

This clonotype was found many times. The rearrangement links TRBV6-4 to TRBJ2-3; 7 bases are a match to TRBD2. The CDR3 consists of 13 residues. The germline CDR1 and CDR2 sequences are MRHNA and SNTAGT. Unmatched junction bases numbered 3, after V lost 5 bases and J lost 4 bases. CDR3 in DNA: TGTGCCAGCAGTCCACGGGGGGCAGATACGCAGTATTTT. This codes for CASSPRGADTQYF.

V and J are TRBV27 and TRBJ2-1, with 8 positions matching TRBD2. The junction had 4 bases not matched to a gene; V was cut back by 2 bases and J by 4 bases. The CDR3 contains 15 residues. Germline assignment: CDR1 MNHEY and CDR2 SMNVEV (reference sequence). CDR3 nucleotides: TGTGCCAGCAGTTTAATGGGACTAGTATACAATGAGCAGTTCTTC. Translated: CASSLMGLVYNEQFF.

This clonotype showed up many times. The chain joins TRBV6-2 or TRBV6-3 to TRBJ1-5; D remains ambiguous. The CDR3 extends over 13 amino acids. V gave up 2 bases and J gave up 10 bases, with 12 bases separating them. Germline V gene lookup returns CDR1 MNHEY and CDR2 SVGEGT. CDR3 loop: CASSYISNGPQHF. The CDR3 nucleotides are TGTGCCAGCAGTTACATAAGTAACGGCCCCCAGCATTTT.

The sample holds many counts of this clonotype. The rearrangement uses TRBV15 and TRBJ2-5; TRBD1 aligns across 7 bases. CDR3 size: 13 residues. Germline CDR1 LNHNV, CDR2 YYDKDF (reference sequence). V was clipped by 7 bases and J by 4 bases; unmatched bases: 6. The chain's CDR3 is CATTNGDRETQYF. The CDR3 DNA follows: TGTGCCACCACCAATGGGGACAGAGAGACCCAGTACTTC.

This clonotype has a count of ten or more. V is TRBV7-2 and J is TRBJ2-3; 7 nucleotides align to TRBD2. Losses at the gene ends were 7 bases for V and 8 bases for J; bases not matched to a gene: 15. CDR1 is SGHTA and CDR2 is FQGNSA in the germline V gene. The CDR3 is 15 amino acids. The DNA for the CDR3 is TGTGCCAGCACTTACGGACTAGAGCCTTTCGGTACGCAGTATTTT. This gives the protein CASTYGLEPFGTQYF.

This clonotype was seen many times. This chain joins TRBV7-6 and TRBJ1-1, with D perhaps matching TRBD1 (5 bases). This CDR3 spans 15 amino acids. The germline CDR1 and CDR2 sequences are SGHVS and FNYEAQ. Between the trimmed V and J ends, which lost 2 bases and 1 base, there was a span of 11 bases. The DNA of the CDR3 is TGTGCCAGCAGCTTAATCGGGGGTCGGAACACTGAAGCTTTCTTT. This translates into CASSLIGGRNTEAFF. The full variable domain, in which reference TRBV7-6 and TRBJ1-1 provide the parts outside the CDR3, is GAGVSQSPRYKVTKRGQDVALRCDPISGHVSLYWYRQALGQGPEFLTYFNYEAQQDKSGLPNDRFSAERPEGSISTLTIQRTEQRDSAMYRCASSLIGGRNTEAFFGQGTRLTVV.

This clonotype was counted ten times or more. This chain uses TRBV23-1 with TRBJ2-4; 8 bases agree with TRBD1. TRBV23-1 is classed as an ORF, of uncertain function. The CDR3 has 20 amino acids. The V gene end was trimmed by 4 bases and the J gene end by 1 base; junction bases not matched to a gene: 18. The CDR3, as DNA: TGCGCCAGCAGTCCTTGTTTGAGACAGGGGTTTCGTGGGGCCAAAAACATTCAGTACTTC. The encoded protein is CASSPCLRQGFRGAKNIQYF.

At least ten counts were recorded for this clonotype. V is TRBV7-2 and J is TRBJ1-1; D uncertain. Germline V gene data show CDR1 as SGHTA and CDR2 as FQGNSA. The CDR3 covers 14 residues. Trimming shortened V by 1 base and J by 2 bases, and 8 bases separated the two germline ends. The CDR3: CASSLGSVNTEAFF. The CDR3 DNA is TGTGCCAGCAGCTTAGGGTCAGTTAACACTGAAGCTTTCTTT.

In its sample, this clonotype was seen many times. The V call is TRBV6-6, the J call TRBJ1-1, with TRBD1 matching 9 bases. CDR1 is MNHNY, CDR2 SVGAGI, per germline (reference sequence). The junction had 5 bases not matched to a gene; V was cut back by 5 bases and J by 1 base. The CDR3 spans 15 residues. CDR3 nucleotides: TGTGCCAGCAGTAATCCGGGACAGGGGAACACTGAAGCTTTCTTT. As protein: CASSNPGQGNTEAFF.

This clonotype was recorded at least ten times. The chain recombines TRBV10-3 with TRBJ1-6, with D maybe TRBD1 (6 bases). V gave up 8 bases and J gave up 10 bases, with 21 bases separating them. This CDR3 has 15 residues. Germline values: CDR1 ENHRY, CDR2 SYGVKD. CDR3 coding DNA: TGTGCCATCGGGCGCCAACAGGGCACTGGGTCACCCCTCCACTTT. The encoded protein is CAIGRQQGTGSPLHF.

This clonotype was seen ten or more times. The chain is built from TRBV5-1 and TRBJ2-2, with 7 bases matching TRBD2. Looked up from germline, CDR1 is SGHRS and CDR2 is YFSETQ. V shed 7 bases, J shed 2 bases, and the junction held 8 bases outside the gene matches. This CDR3 comprises 15 residues. CDR3 coding DNA: TGCGCCAGCGGGTACGAGACTAGCAACACCGGGGAGCTGTTTTTT. This encodes CASGYETSNTGELFF.

This clonotype has a count of ten or more. The V and J genes are TRBV5-5 and TRBJ2-3, with 7 bases fitting TRBD2. V shed 1 base, J shed 2 bases, and the junction held 10 bases outside the gene matches. The CDR3 extends over 17 amino acids. Germline assignment: CDR1 SGHKS and CDR2 YYEKEE (reference sequence). For the CDR3, the DNA is TGTGCCAGCAGCTTGAGTGCCAGCGGGGCTTTCACAGATACGCAGTATTTT. Residues: CASSLSASGAFTDTQYF.